These 24 T cell receptor beta chains were sequenced from one sample in a study of graft-versus-host responses after intestinal transplantation. Assay used: immunoSEQ multiplex PCR; TCRdb lists only in-frame clones, some missing. The sample yields under 95,000 clones, around 83% seen once. No cognate antigen is known for these TCRs. Sequences were derived from unstimulated CD4+ T cells sorted from spleen or lymph node cells, sampled before intestinal transplant. The origin of the receptors is a human donor who received an intestinal transplant.

The V and J genes are TRBV6-1 and TRBJ1-6; possible D gene TRBD1, 5 bases. The CDR3 loop spans 15 amino acids. CDR1 and CDR2 (germline): MNHNS, SASEGT. V was cut by 6 bases and J by 10 bases, with 19 bases left in between. Here the CDR3 reads CASRERQTRWSPLHF. The CDR3 coding sequence is TGTGCCAGCAGAGAGCGACAGACCCGGTGGTCACCCCTCCACTTT.

This clone has more than one count but fewer than ten. Other DNA sequences in the sample encode the same CDR3. This chain uses TRBV18 with TRBJ2-7; maybe TRBD1 (6 bases). Trimming removed 6 bases at V and 0 bases at J, with 12 bases between. CDR1 KGHSH and CDR2 LQKENI come from the germline V gene. This CDR3 contains 14 residues. The CDR3 spells CASSTGLLSYEQYF. CDR3 nucleotide sequence: TGTGCCAGCTCTACAGGGCTCCTCTCCTACGAGCAGTACTTC.

The chain links TRBV7-2 to TRBJ2-3; TRBD1 is a possible D gene (6 bases). Per germline, CDR1 SGHTA and CDR2 FQGNSA. Between the trimmed V and J ends, which lost 5 bases and 4 bases, there was a span of 13 bases. The CDR3 sequence is 14 residues long. CDR3 bases: TGTGCCAGCAGCCCGGCCAGGGGCGCAGATACGCAGTATTTT. It yields the protein CASSPARGADTQYF.

V and J are TRBV6-1 and TRBJ1-5; D not certain. The germline V and J ends were trimmed by 7 bases and 3 bases, with 13 bases remaining between them. The germline gives CDR1 MNHNS, CDR2 SASEGT. The CDR3 runs 14 residues. CDR3 sequence (DNA): TGTGCCAGCACCGCGGAAGTAATCAATCAGCCCCAGCATTTT. Its protein is CASTAEVINQPQHF.

The rearrangement joins TRBV19 to TRBJ2-5; 8 bases agree with TRBD2. V lost 2 bases and J lost 5; bases outside the gene matches: 4. Germline V CDR1 and CDR2: LNHDA, SQIVND (reference sequence). The CDR3 totals 14 residues. The CDR3 here is CASSIIAGRETQYF. The CDR3, as DNA: TGTGCCAGTAGTATAATAGCGGGGAGGGAGACCCAGTACTTC. The full variable domain, in which reference TRBV19 and TRBJ2-5 provide the parts outside the CDR3, is DGGITQSPKYLFRKEGQNVTLSCEQNLNHDAMYWYRQDPGQGLRLIYYSQIVNDFQKGDIAEGYSVSREKKESFPLTVTSAQKNPTAFYLCASSIIAGRETQYFGPGTRLLVL.

This chain links TRBV30 with TRBJ2-6; D unclear. The CDR3 length is 14 residues. Looked up from germline, CDR1 is GTSNPN and CDR2 is SVGIG (reference sequence). V was trimmed by 2 bases and J by 4 bases, leaving 9 bases between them. The CDR3 reads CAWSTGAGANVLTF. For the CDR3, the DNA is TGTGCCTGGAGTACTGGTGCCGGGGCCAACGTCCTGACTTTC.

The chain has TRBV20-1 and TRBJ2-7, with D possibly matching TRBD2 (6 bases). This CDR3 comprises 11 residues. Trimming took 0 bases from V and 7 from J, leaving 7 bases between them. The germline V gene has CDR1 DFQATT and CDR2 SNEGSKA (reference sequence). CDR3 in amino acids: CSARDRGEQYF. Written as DNA, the CDR3 is TGCAGTGCTAGAGATCGGGGGGAGCAGTACTTC.

This clone was observed once. This sequence joins TRBV27 and TRBJ2-1; 10 bases map to TRBD1. Germline V gene sequence: CDR1 MNHEY, CDR2 SMNVEV (reference sequence). The CDR3 loop spans 15 amino acids. V shed 4 bases, J shed 2 bases, and the junction held 2 bases outside the gene matches. The DNA of the CDR3 is TGTGCCAGCAGTTCCGGGACAGGGGCCTACAATGAGCAGTTCTTC. Translation gives CASSSGTGAYNEQFF.

The V gene is TRBV18, the J gene TRBJ2-1; 15 nucleotides agree with TRBD2. CDR3 length equals 17 residues. The junction had 3 bases not matched to a gene; V was cut back by 5 bases and J by 1 base. Per germline, CDR1 KGHSH and CDR2 LQKENI. The CDR3 loop reads CASSDGTSGRSYNEQFF. CDR3 DNA sequence: TGTGCCAGCTCAGACGGGACTAGCGGGAGGTCCTACAATGAGCAGTTCTTC.

J is TRBJ1-4 and V is TRBV10-1, with 9 bases lining up with TRBD1. V shed 2 bases, J shed 6 bases, and the junction held 1 base outside the gene matches. This CDR3 is 14 amino acids long. Per the germline V gene, CDR1 is WNHNN and CDR2 is SYGVQD (reference sequence). Here the CDR3 DNA reads TGCGCCAGCAGTGAGAGGGACAGGGATGAAAAACTGTTTTTT. Translation gives CASSERDRDEKLFF.

V is TRBV10-3 and J is TRBJ2-5, with D hard to call. Trimming pared 4 bases from V and 0 bases from J, leaving 6 bases between. Germline CDR1 and CDR2: ENHRY and SYGVKD. The CDR3 has 13 amino acids. The CDR3 reads CAISAQYQETQYF. The CDR3 nucleotides read TGTGCCATCAGTGCACAATACCAAGAGACCCAGTACTTC.

The chain joins TRBV4-1 to TRBJ2-4, with TRBD2 matching over 13 bases. The CDR3 spans 17 residues. Germline V gives CDR1 MGHRA, CDR2 YSYEKL. The V and J ends lost 1 base and 7 bases, in that order; junction bases with no gene match: 7. The CDR3 here is CASSQGLQLAGGNIQYF. DNA for the CDR3: TGCGCCAGCAGCCAAGGTCTCCAACTAGCGGGGGGGAACATTCAGTACTTC.

The CDR3 region is CASSLDRLSRQYF. The CDR3 nucleotides read TGTGCCAGCAGCTTAGATCGACTATCGAGGCAGTACTTC. The V call is TRBV11-2, the J call TRBJ2-7; a weak D match, TRBD2 (5 bases). Per the germline V gene, CDR1 is SGHAT and CDR2 is FQNNGV. CDR3 length: 13 amino acids. With 0 bases removed from V and 9 bases from J, the gap between germline ends came to 12 bases.

The chain carries TRBV9 and TRBJ2-2, with a weak D call TRBD2 (5 bases). The CDR3 has 16 amino acids. Germline lookup yields CDR1 SGDLS and CDR2 YYNGEE. V was shortened by 3 bases and J by 4 bases, with 16 bases between the two germline ends. The CDR3 DNA follows: TGTGCCAGCAGCGCATTGACACTAGGAGTCACCGGGGAGCTGTTTTTT. Translating gives CASSALTLGVTGELFF.

The chain uses TRBV21-1 and TRBJ1-1; the tabulated D call, TRBD1, remains unverified against the DNA. TRBV21-1 is reported as a pseudogene. The CDR3 consists of 15 residues. This chain's CDR3 is CASSKRGCMNTEAFF. The CDR3, as DNA: TGTGCCAGCAGCAAACGTGGCTGTATGAACACTGAAGCTTTCTTT.

The count of this clone is one. The CDR3 reads CASSRQGRGNQPQHF. The CDR3 bases are TGTGCCAGCAGCCGACAGGGAAGGGGCAATCAGCCCCAGCATTTT. V gene TRBV7-9 combines with J gene TRBJ1-5; 7 nucleotides match TRBD1. The V segment lost 5 bases and the J segment 2 bases; nucleotides outside the gene matches: 6. CDR1 is SEHNR and CDR2 is FQNEAQ in the germline V gene (reference sequence). The CDR3 extends over 15 amino acids.

The chain uses TRBV6-1 and TRBJ2-7, with D hard to call. This CDR3 contains 14 residues. Germline V gene lookup returns CDR1 MNHNS and CDR2 SASEGT. The V gene lost 6 bases and the J gene lost 1 base, with 13 bases spanning the gap. The CDR3 is CASRSALESYEQYF. The CDR3 DNA is TGTGCCAGCAGATCCGCTTTGGAGTCCTACGAGCAGTACTTC.

This rearrangement joins TRBV6-5 to TRBJ2-1, with 7 bases aligning to TRBD2. V gave up 6 bases and J gave up 7 bases; unmatched junction bases: 9. The CDR3 spans 14 residues. The germline gives CDR1 MNHEY, CDR2 SVGAGI. The CDR3 DNA follows: TGTGCCAGCAGCGCGTCGGGGGGTGGGAATGAGCAGTTCTTC. Translated: CASSASGGGNEQFF.

The rearrangement links TRBV6-4 to TRBJ2-7, with 8 positions matching TRBD2. The trim removed 0 bases at V and 4 bases at J, leaving 14 bases unmatched. CDR3 length: 18 amino acids. In germline, CDR1 is MRHNA, CDR2 SNTAGT. The CDR3 loop reads CASSDSKLADVGRYEQYF. In nucleotides, the CDR3 is TGTGCCAGCAGTGACTCGAAACTAGCGGACGTAGGGCGATACGAGCAGTACTTC.

The chain joins TRBV16 to TRBJ1-2; D possibly corresponds to TRBD1 (5 bases). Germline CDR1 reads KGHSY; CDR2 reads FQNENV. This CDR3 has 15 residues. The ends were cut back, 0 bases at V and 5 bases at J, with 13 bases in the middle. The CDR3 DNA follows: TGTGCCAGCAGCCAATCTCTCCAGGGTAGTTATGGCTACACCTTC. It yields the protein CASSQSLQGSYGYTF.

The CDR3 reads CASTDRGRAEAFF. CDR3 nucleotides: TGTGCCAGTACCGACAGGGGGCGGGCTGAAGCTTTCTTT. The chain couples TRBV19 to TRBJ1-1; 10 bases map to TRBD1. The germline V gene encodes CDR1 LNHDA and CDR2 SQIVND (reference sequence). The J segment lost 6 bases and the V segment lost 7 bases, leaving 5 bases of the junction unmatched. The CDR3 loop spans 13 amino acids.

The V gene is TRBV10-3, the J gene TRBJ2-3; 8 bases are a match to TRBD1. Unmatched junction bases numbered 11, after V lost 4 bases and J lost 5 bases. CDR1 is ENHRY, CDR2 SYGVKD, per germline. The CDR3 contains 16 residues. The chain's CDR3 is CAISVTPGQAGDTQYF. The CDR3 DNA reads TGTGCCATCAGTGTCACACCGGGACAGGCGGGAGATACGCAGTATTTT.

This sequence joins TRBV7-2 and TRBJ2-5; D is possibly TRBD2 (5 bases). The CDR3 has 11 amino acids. V was pared by 1 base and J by 10 bases, with 7 bases between. Germline lookup yields CDR1 SGHTA and CDR2 FQGNSA. Written as DNA, the CDR3 is TGTGCCAGCAGCTTAGTGGGGAGCCAGTACTTC. Protein sequence: CASSLVGSQYF.

V is TRBV2 and J is TRBJ2-7, with 7 bases fitting TRBD2. The length of the CDR3 is 13 residues. Trimming cost V 8 bases and J 9 bases; bases outside gene matches: 13. Per germline, CDR1 SNHLY and CDR2 FYNNEI. The CDR3 coding sequence is TGTGCCAGCCTTGTGCGGGAGAATGGTGTGCAGTACTTC. Amino acid sequence: CASLVRENGVQYF. Looking up the rest from reference TRBV2 and TRBJ2-7 gives the full variable domain: EPEVTQTPSHQVTQMGQEVILRCVPISNHLYFYWYRQILGQKVEFLVSFYNNEISEKSEIFDDQFSVERPDGSNFTLKIRSTKLEDSAMYFCASLVRENGVQYFGPGTRLTVT.